The present T cell receptor beta chain was sequenced within a study of blood T cell repertoires in COVID-19. As for the study in general: Specimens from acute and convalescent COVID-19 originated in the United States, Italy and Spain. Sources were T cells, B-cell-depleted T cells, or PBMCs; the material itself was cDNA or gDNA.

The repertoire was sequenced with immunoSEQ multiplex PCR; TCRdb's copy has only in-frame clones and lacks some. Of 250,000 to 350,000 clones listed, roughly 91% are singletons. Trimming removed 4 bases from V and 8 bases from J; junction bases left unmatched: 5. CDR1 is SGHRS and CDR2 is YFSETQ in the germline V gene. There are 14 residues in the CDR3. The chain combines TRBV5-1 with TRBJ2-1; 11 bases match TRBD1. The source of this sequence is a woman aged 55 to 70 in a cohort exposed to, infected with or recovered from COVID-19 (not recorded which). Sequencing input: PBMCs or T cells enriched from blood (not recorded which). The CDR3 reads CASSGDRGDDEQFF. The CDR3 bases are TGCGCCAGCAGCGGGGACAGGGGGGACGATGAGCAGTTCTTC.